This T cell receptor beta chain was identified in a study of T cell repertoires in cytomegalovirus infection. Trimming cost V 8 bases and J 2 bases; bases outside gene matches: 7. CDR1 and CDR2 (germline): LNHDA, SQIVND (reference sequence). This CDR3 is 15 amino acids long. This clonotype was seen a handful of times. TCRdb recomputed calls from the reads with MiXCR, one row per CDR3 protein. The sample has around 300,000 distinct CDR3 sequences, 9.5% seen once. The origin of this receptor is a human donor in good health (CMV status not recorded). Some clones in this sample may be carry-over from other donors' samples. The genes are TRBV19 and TRBJ2-7; 12 positions agree with TRBD2. The sample consisted of PBMCs. CDR3 DNA sequence: TGTGCCAGTTCGACTAGCGGGAGCCGCCCCTACGAGCAGTACTTC. Its translation is CASSTSGSRPYEQYF.